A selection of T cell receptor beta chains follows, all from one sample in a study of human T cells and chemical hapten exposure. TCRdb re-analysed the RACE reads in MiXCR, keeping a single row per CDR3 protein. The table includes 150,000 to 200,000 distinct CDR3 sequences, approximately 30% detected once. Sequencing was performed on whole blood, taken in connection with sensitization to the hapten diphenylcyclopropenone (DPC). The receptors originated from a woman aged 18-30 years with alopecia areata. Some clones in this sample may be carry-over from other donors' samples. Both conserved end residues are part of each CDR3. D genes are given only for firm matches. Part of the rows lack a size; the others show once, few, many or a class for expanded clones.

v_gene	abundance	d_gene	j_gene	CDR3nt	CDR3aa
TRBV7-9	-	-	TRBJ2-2	TGTGCCAGCAGCTTAGCGGGGGGCCCCACCGGGGAGCTGTTTTTT	CASSLAGGPTGELFF
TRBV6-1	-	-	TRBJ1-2	TGTGCCAGCAGTGAAAAGGCTAACTATGGCTACACCTTC	CASSEKANYGYTF
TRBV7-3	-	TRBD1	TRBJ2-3	TGTGCCAGCAGCTACACCGGGACAGGGTCCACAGATACGCAGTATTTT	CASSYTGTGSTDTQYF
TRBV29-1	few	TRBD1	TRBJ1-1	TGCAGCGTTGATATTGGGACAGGGAGGGGGTCCGCTGTGAACACTGAAGCTTTCTTT	CSVDIGTGRGSAVNTEAFF
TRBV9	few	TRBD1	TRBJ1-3	TGTGCCAGCAGCCTGGGACAGGGAAGGCCTGGAAACACCATATATTTT	CASSLGQGRPGNTIYF
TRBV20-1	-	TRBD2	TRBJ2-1	TGCAGTGCTAGTGGGGGACTAGCGGCCGGAACCTACAATGAGCAGTTCTTC	CSASGGLAAGTYNEQFF
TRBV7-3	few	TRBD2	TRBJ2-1	TGTGCCAGCAGCATATTAGCGGGAGCCTCCTACAATGAGCAGTTCTTC	CASSILAGASYNEQFF
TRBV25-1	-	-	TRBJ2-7	TGTGCCAGCAGTGAATTAGGCCGGCAGTACTTC	CASSELGRQYF
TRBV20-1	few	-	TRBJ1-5	TGCAGTGCTAGAGCGGGGGGTTGGAATCAGCCCCAGCATTTT	CSARAGGWNQPQHF
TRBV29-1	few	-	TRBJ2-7	TGCAGCGTCGGCCCCGGTCCGCGCGAGCAGTACTTC	CSVGPGPREQYF
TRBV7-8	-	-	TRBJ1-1	TGTGCCAGCAGCTCCCCCTCAGGGATGGTGAACACTGAAGCTTTCTTT	CASSSPSGMVNTEAFF
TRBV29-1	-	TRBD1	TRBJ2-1	TGCAGCGCACGGACAGGCAACAATGAGCAGTTCTTC	CSARTGNNEQFF
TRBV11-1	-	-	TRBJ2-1	TGTGCCAGCAGCTTCGAATATAGCTCCTACAATGAGCAGTTCTTC	CASSFEYSSYNEQFF
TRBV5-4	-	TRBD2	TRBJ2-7	TGTGCCAGCAGGGACGGGGGGGGTTCCTACGAGCAGTACTTC	CASRDGGGSYEQYF
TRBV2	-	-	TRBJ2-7	TGTGCCAGCCAACAGGGTTACGAGCAGTACTTC	CASQQGYEQYF
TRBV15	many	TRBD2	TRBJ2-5	TGTGCCACCAGCGGTACTAGCGGGGGAGAGACCCAGTACTTC	CATSGTSGGETQYF
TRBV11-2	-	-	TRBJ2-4	TGTGCCAGCAGCTCCGGAGGAAACATTCAGTACTTC	CASSSGGNIQYF
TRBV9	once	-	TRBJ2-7	TGTGCCAGCAGCGTAGATCCCGTCTCCTACGAGCAGTACTTC	CASSVDPVSYEQYF
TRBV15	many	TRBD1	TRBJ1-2	TGTGCCACCAGCAGGGCAGGGGGCTATGGCTACACCTTC	CATSRAGGYGYTF
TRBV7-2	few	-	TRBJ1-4	TGTGCCAGCAGCTTAGTTGGGACTGCAACTAATGAAAAACTGTTTTTT	CASSLVGTATNEKLFF
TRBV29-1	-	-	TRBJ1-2	TGCAGCCCCCGGCTGAGGGGCTACACCTTC	CSPRLRGYTF
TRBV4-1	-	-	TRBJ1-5	TGCGCCAGCAGCCAAGATTCTGGGTTGAGCAATCAGCCCCAGCATTTT	CASSQDSGLSNQPQHF
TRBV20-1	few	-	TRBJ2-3	TGCAGTGCCCCCGGCGGATTCACAGATACGCAGTATTTT	CSAPGGFTDTQYF
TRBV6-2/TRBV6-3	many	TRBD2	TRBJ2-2	TGTGCCAGCAAGAGCGGGGACACCGGGGAGCTGTTTTTT	CASKSGDTGELFF
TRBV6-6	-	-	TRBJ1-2	TGTGCCAGCACCTTATTATCGACAGGCAGCTACACCTTC	CASTLLSTGSYTF
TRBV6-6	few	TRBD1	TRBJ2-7	TGTGCCAGTAACCTGGGACAGCCCTCACACGAGCAGTACTTC	CASNLGQPSHEQYF
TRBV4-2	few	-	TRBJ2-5	TGTGCCAGCAGCCAAGATGAGGGACCAGAACAGACCCAGTACTTC	CASSQDEGPEQTQYF
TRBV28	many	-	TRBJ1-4	TGTGCCAGCGGGGACATACGAGGTGAAAAACTGTTTTTT	CASGDIRGEKLFF
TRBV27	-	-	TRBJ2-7	TGTGCCAGCAGTTTAGGGGTGGGCTACGAGCAGTACTTC	CASSLGVGYEQYF
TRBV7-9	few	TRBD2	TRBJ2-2	TGTGCCAGCCTGCGGGGGGCCGGGGAGCTGTTTTTT	CASLRGAGELFF
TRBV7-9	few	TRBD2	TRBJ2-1	TGTGCCAGCATTCTAGCGGGAGGGTACAATGAGCAGTTCTTC	CASILAGGYNEQFF
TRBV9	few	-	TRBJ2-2	TGTGCCAGCAGCGTACGTCGAGACGCCTCGAACACCGGGGAGCTGTTTTTT	CASSVRRDASNTGELFF
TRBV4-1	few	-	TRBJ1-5	TGCGCCAGCTCACATTCCGGAGCCACATCGGCCCAGCATTTT	CASSHSGATSAQHF
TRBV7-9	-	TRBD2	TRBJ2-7	TGTGCCAGCAGCCCGGGGGGGGGAGCTGGAAGCGAGCAGTACTTC	CASSPGGGAGSEQYF
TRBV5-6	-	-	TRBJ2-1	TGTGCCAGCAGCTTGGCCGGGGGCGCCGAGGGGCAGTTCTTC	CASSLAGGAEGQFF
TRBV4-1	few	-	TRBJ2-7	TGCGCCAGCAGCCATCCCCTATTGAGGGCCCACGAGCAGTACTTC	CASSHPLLRAHEQYF
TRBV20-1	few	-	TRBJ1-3	TGCAGTGCTAGTACAACCGGGCCGCTGAGGGATAACACCATATATTTT	CSASTTGPLRDNTIYF
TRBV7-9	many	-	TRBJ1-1	TGTGCCAGCAGCTTAGCCCAGGAATCTGAAGCTTTCTTT	CASSLAQESEAFF
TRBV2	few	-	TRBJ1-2	TGTGCCAGCATGGGCCCGGGGGCTTCACGCGGCTACACCTTC	CASMGPGASRGYTF
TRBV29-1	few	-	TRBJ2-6	TGCAGCGTCACGCAGGGAGCTGGGGCCAACGTCCTGACTTTC	CSVTQGAGANVLTF
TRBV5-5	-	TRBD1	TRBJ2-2	TGTGCCAGCAGCTCCGAGACAGGGGGAACCGGGGAGCTGTTTTTT	CASSSETGGTGELFF
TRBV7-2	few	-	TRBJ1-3	TGTGCCAGCAGCGGAGGGGGACTAGCGGGAAACACCATATATTTT	CASSGGGLAGNTIYF
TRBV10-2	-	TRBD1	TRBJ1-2	TGCGCCAGCAGTGCGACAGGGGGCGGGTATGGCTACACCTTC	CASSATGGGYGYTF
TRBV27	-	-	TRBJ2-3	TGTGCCAGCAGTTTTGTGGGGTTCACAGATACGCAGTATTTT	CASSFVGFTDTQYF
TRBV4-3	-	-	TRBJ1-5	TGCGCCAGCAGCCAAGAAGGGGGATTGGGTCAGCCCCAGCATTTT	CASSQEGGLGQPQHF
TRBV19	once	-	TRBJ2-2	TGTGCCAGTAGGGAGGTACCGACCGCGAACACCGGGGAGCTGTTTTTT	CASREVPTANTGELFF
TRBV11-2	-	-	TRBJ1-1	TGTGCCAGCAGCCCGGGACTTTACCAGTACACTGAAGCTTTCTTT	CASSPGLYQYTEAFF
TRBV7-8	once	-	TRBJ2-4	TGTGCCAGCAGCCGAGACGGGGTGGAAAACATTCAGTACTTC	CASSRDGVENIQYF
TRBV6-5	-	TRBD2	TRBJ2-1	TGTGCCAGCAGACCGGGACTAGCGCCCAATGAGCAGTTCTTC	CASRPGLAPNEQFF
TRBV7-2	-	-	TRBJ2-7	TGTGCCAGCAGCTTAGTGGGACTGCCCACCTACGAGCAGTACTTC	CASSLVGLPTYEQYF
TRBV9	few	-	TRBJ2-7	TGTGCCAGCAGCGTAGGAGGCTTGAGCTCCTACGAGCAGTACTTC	CASSVGGLSSYEQYF
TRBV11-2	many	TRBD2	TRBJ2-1	TGTGCCAGCAGCTCACGGACTAGCTCGTCGCGGGAGGTTTACAATGAGCAGTTCTTC	CASSSRTSSSREVYNEQFF
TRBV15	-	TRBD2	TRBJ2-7	TGTGTCACCAGCGAGGGAGCGGGGGTTGCCTACGAGCAGTACTTC	CVTSEGAGVAYEQYF
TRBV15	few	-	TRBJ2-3	TGTGCCACCGGGGCGGGCAGCACAGATACGCAGTATTTT	CATGAGSTDTQYF
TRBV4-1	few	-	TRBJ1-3	TGCGCCAGCAGCCAAGGGATAGGGCTGACTGGAAACACCATATATTTT	CASSQGIGLTGNTIYF
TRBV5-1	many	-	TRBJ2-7	TGCGCCAGCAGCTTGGGGGCCGAGCAGTACTTC	CASSLGAEQYF
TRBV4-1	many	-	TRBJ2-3	TGCGCCAGCAGCCAAGAGCGGGCAGATACGCAGTATTTT	CASSQERADTQYF
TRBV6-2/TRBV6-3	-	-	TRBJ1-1	TGTGCCAGCAGTTTGAAGTGGAACACTGAAGCTTTCTTT	CASSLKWNTEAFF
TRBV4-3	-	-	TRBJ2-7	TGTGCCAGCAGCCAGACGACAGGCCACGAGCAGTACTTC	CASSQTTGHEQYF
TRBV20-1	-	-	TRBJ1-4	TGCAGTGCCCCCCAGCCCTCTACGGATGAAAAACTGTTTTTT	CSAPQPSTDEKLFF